Detailed here is one TCR beta chain. What it binds is unknown. This sample is drawn from a study of cytomegalovirus exposure and HLA in healthy donors. Findings and limits, study-wide: Indistinguishability led to the exclusion of some V segments, TRBV6-2 and TRBV6-3 included. Upon later analysis, HLA-associated TCR beta chains proved more clonally expanded than other, equally common chains.

This CDR3 has 14 amino acids. CDR1 SGDLS and CDR2 YYNGEE come from the germline V gene. Trimming pared 0 bases from V and 2 bases from J, leaving 9 bases between. The study ran its PCR with 60 Vbeta and 13 Jbeta primers. Authors' analysis steps: It was a later analysis that counted roughly 79 million unique TCR beta chains, of which roughly 11 million were shared. Clones were sequenced by immunoSEQ multiplex PCR, and TCRdb holds only the in-frame ones, with some missing. V, J and clone size reflect that table, while D and trimming were determined from the DNA. The sample records 150,000 to 200,000 clones, more than 75% being singletons.

This sequence originates from a man between 18 and 29 years old in good health and CMV-seropositive. Sequencing input: PBMCs. The chain is built from TRBV9 and TRBJ2-7; D gene unclear. The CDR3 loop is CASSVAAEAYEQYF. As DNA, the CDR3 is TGTGCCAGCAGCGTAGCGGCGGAAGCCTACGAGCAGTACTTC.